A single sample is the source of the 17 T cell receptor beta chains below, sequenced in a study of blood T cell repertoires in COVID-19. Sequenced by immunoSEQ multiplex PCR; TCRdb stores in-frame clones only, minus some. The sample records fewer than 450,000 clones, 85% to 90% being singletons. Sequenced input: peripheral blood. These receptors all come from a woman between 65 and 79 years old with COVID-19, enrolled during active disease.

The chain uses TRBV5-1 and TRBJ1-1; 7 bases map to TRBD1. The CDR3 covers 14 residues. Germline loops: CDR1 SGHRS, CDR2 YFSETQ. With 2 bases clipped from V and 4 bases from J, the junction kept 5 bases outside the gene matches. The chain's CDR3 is CASSFTGAGTEAFF. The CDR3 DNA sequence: TGCGCCAGCAGCTTTACAGGGGCTGGCACTGAAGCTTTCTTT.

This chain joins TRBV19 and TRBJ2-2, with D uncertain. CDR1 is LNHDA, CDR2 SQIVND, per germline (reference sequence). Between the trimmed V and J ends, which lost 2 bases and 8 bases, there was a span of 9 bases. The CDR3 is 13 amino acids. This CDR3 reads CASSIFSRGELFF. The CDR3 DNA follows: TGTGCCAGTAGTATATTTTCGCGTGGGGAGCTGTTTTTT.

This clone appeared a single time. The CDR3 coding sequence is TGTGCCAGCAGTTTATCGGCAGGGGGCGAGTACGAGCAGTACTTC. This sequence encodes CASSLSAGGEYEQYF. The V gene is TRBV28, the J gene TRBJ2-7, with 8 positions matching TRBD1. This CDR3 spans 15 amino acids. Germline V gene lookup returns CDR1 MDHEN and CDR2 SYDVKM. V was clipped by 1 base and J by 4 bases; unmatched bases: 6. The complete variable domain, with remaining parts taken from reference TRBV28 and TRBJ2-7, reads DVKVTQSSRYLVKRTGEKVFLECVQDMDHENMFWYRQDPGLGLRLIYFSYDVKMKEKGDIPEGYSVSREKKERFSLILESASTNQTSMYLCASSLSAGGEYEQYFGPGTRLTVT.

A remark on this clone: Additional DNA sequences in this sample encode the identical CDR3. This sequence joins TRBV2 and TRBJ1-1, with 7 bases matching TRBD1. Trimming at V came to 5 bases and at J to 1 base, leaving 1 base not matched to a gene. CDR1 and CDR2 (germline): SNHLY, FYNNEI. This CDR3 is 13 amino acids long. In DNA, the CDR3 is TGTGCCAGCAGTAGGGACAGGAACACTGAAGCTTTCTTT. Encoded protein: CASSRDRNTEAFF.

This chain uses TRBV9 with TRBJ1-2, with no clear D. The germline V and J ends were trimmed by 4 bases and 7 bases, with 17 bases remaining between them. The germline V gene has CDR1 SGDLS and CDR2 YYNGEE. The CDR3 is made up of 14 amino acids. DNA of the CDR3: TGTGCCAGCAGCTTAACCCTGGGCTCTATTGGCTACACCTTC. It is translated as CASSLTLGSIGYTF.

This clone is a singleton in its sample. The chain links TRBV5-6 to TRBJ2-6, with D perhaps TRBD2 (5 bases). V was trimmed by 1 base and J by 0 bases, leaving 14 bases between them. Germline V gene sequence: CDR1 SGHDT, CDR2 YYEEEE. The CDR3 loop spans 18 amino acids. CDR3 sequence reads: CASSLSSLLASGANVLTF. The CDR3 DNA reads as TGTGCCAGCAGCTTGTCCAGCCTGCTAGCCTCTGGGGCCAACGTCCTGACTTTC. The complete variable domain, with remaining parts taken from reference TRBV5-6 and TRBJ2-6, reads DAGVTQSPTHLIKTRGQQVTLRCSPKSGHDTVSWYQQALGQGPQFIFQYYEEEERQRGNFPDRFSGHQFPNYSSELNVNALLLGDSALYLCASSLSSLLASGANVLTFGAGSRLTVL.

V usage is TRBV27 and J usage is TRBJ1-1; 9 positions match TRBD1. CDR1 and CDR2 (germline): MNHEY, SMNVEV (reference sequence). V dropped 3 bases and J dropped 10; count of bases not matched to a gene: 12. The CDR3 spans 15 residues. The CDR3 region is CASSLGQGLRGRAFF. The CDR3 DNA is TGTGCCAGCAGTTTGGGACAGGGCCTCCGGGGGAGAGCTTTCTTT.

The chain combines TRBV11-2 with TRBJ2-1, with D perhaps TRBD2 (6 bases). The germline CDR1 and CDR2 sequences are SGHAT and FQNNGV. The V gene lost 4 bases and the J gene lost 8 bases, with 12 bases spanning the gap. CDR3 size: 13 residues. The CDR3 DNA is TGTGCCAGCAGCTACACTAGCATCGATGAGCAGTTCTTC. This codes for CASSYTSIDEQFF. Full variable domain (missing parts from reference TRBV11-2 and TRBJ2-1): EAGVAQSPRYKIIEKRQSVAFWCNPISGHATLYWYQQILGQGPKLLIQFQNNGVVDDSQLPKDRFSAERLKGVDSTLKIQPAKLEDSAVYLCASSYTSIDEQFFGPGTRLTVL.

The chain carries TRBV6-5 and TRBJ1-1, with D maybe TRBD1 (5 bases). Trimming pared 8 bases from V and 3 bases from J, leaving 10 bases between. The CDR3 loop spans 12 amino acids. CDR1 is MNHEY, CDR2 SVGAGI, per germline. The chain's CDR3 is CASEIGDTEAFF. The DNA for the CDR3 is TGTGCCAGCGAAATAGGGGACACTGAAGCTTTCTTT.

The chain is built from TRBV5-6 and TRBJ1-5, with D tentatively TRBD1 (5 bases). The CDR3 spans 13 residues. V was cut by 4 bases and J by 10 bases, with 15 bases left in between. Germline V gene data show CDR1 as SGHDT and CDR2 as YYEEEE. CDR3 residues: CASSTGGDYPQHF. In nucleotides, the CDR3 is TGTGCCAGCAGCACTGGGGGGGACTATCCCCAGCATTTT.

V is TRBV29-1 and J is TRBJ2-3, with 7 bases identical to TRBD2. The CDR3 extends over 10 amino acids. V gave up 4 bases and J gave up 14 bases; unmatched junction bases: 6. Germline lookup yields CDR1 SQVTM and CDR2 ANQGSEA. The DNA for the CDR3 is TGCAGCGTTGGGGAAGGGGAGGGGTATTTT. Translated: CSVGEGEGYF.

The CDR3 DNA sequence: TGTGCCAGCAGTCTCCCTCCGGGACAGGGGCGAGAGACCCAGTACTTC. This codes for CASSLPPGQGRETQYF. This chain links TRBV2 with TRBJ2-5; 10 bases are shared with TRBD1. With V trimmed by 5 bases and J by 4 bases, 10 bases remained unmatched. The CDR3 runs to 16 residues. The germline gives CDR1 SNHLY, CDR2 FYNNEI. Combining the CDR3 with reference TRBV2 and TRBJ2-5 gives the whole variable domain EPEVTQTPSHQVTQMGQEVILRCVPISNHLYFYWYRQILGQKVEFLVSFYNNEISEKSEIFDDQFSVERPDGSNFTLKIRSTKLEDSAMYFCASSLPPGQGRETQYFGPGTRLLVL.

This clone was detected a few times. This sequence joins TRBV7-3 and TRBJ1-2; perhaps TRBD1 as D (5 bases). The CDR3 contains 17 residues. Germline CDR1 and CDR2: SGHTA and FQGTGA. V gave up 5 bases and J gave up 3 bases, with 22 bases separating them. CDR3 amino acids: CASSPMWVSGKDYGYTF. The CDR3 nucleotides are TGTGCCAGCAGCCCGATGTGGGTTTCAGGGAAGGACTATGGCTACACCTTC. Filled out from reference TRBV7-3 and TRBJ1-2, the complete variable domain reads GAGVSQTPSNKVTEKGKYVELRCDPISGHTALYWYRQSLGQGPEFLIYFQGTGAADDSGLPNDRFFAVRPEGSVSTLKIQRTERGDSAVYLCASSPMWVSGKDYGYTFGSGTRLTVV.

The CDR3 DNA sequence: TGTGCCAGCAGTGCCCGGCGGGGGGACACAGATACGCAGTATTTT. This sequence encodes CASSARRGDTDTQYF. The chain uses TRBV2 and TRBJ2-3, with TRBD2 matching over 8 bases. The CDR3 covers 15 residues. V shed 4 bases, J shed 2 bases, and the junction held 5 bases outside the gene matches. Germline V gene data show CDR1 as SNHLY and CDR2 as FYNNEI. The variable domain in full, with the rest retrieved from reference TRBV2 and TRBJ2-3, is EPEVTQTPSHQVTQMGQEVILRCVPISNHLYFYWYRQILGQKVEFLVSFYNNEISEKSEIFDDQFSVERPDGSNFTLKIRSTKLEDSAMYFCASSARRGDTDTQYFGPGTRLTVL.

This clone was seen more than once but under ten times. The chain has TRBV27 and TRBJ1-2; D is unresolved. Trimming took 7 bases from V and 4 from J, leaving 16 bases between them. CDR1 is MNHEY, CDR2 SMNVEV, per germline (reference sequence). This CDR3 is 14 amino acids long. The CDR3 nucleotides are TGTGCCAGCACTCCCAGAGGGCTTGGCTATGGCTACACCTTC. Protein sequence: CASTPRGLGYGYTF.

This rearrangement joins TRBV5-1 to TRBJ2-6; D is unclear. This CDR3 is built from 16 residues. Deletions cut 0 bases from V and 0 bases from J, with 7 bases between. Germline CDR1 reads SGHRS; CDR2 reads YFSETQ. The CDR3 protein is CASSLAQSSGANVLTF. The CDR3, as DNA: TGCGCCAGCAGCTTGGCACAGAGCTCTGGGGCCAACGTCCTGACTTTC.

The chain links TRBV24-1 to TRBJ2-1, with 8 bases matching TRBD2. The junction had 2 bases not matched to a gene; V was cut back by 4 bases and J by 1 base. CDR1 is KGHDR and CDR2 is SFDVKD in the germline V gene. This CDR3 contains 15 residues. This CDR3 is CATSDPGGSYNEQFF. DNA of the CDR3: TGTGCCACCAGTGACCCGGGGGGGTCCTACAATGAGCAGTTCTTC.